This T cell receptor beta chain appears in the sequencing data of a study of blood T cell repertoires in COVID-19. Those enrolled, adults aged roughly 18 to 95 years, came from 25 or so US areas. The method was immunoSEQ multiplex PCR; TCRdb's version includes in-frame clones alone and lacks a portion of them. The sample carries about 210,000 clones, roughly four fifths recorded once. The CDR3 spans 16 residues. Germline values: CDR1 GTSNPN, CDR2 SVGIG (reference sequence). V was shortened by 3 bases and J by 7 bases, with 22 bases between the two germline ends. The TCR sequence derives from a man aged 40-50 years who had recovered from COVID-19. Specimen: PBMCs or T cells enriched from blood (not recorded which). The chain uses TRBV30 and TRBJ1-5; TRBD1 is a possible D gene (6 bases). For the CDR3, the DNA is TGTGCCTGGAGCCGCCACAGGGAAGGGACGGGCCAGCCCCAGCATTTT. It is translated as CAWSRHREGTGQPQHF.